This TCR beta chain was captured in a study of shared clonotypes between healthy human individuals. At the deep level, the assay was run. The protocol was immunoSEQ multiplex PCR, while the TCRdb copy is restricted to in-frame clones and leaves out a portion. There are 2 million or so clones in the sample; 95% occur only once, and 0.13% lies in the top ten. What was sequenced was naive CD4+ T cells sorted from blood. As to subset: CD45RA+ positively selected. The TCR originated in a young man in good health.

The CDR3 coding sequence is TGTGCCAGCAGCTTAGGTAACTACGTGGCAGGACATAATTCACCCCTCCACTTT. Amino acids: CASSLGNYVAGHNSPLHF. The chain combines TRBV7-9 with TRBJ1-6; the D is unclear. The length of the CDR3 is 18 residues. The V gene's germline CDR1 is SEHNR and CDR2 FQNEAQ (reference sequence). Trimming took 1 base from V and 5 from J, leaving 18 bases between them. Full variable domain (outside the CDR3, taken from reference TRBV7-9 and TRBJ1-6): DTGVSQNPRHKITKRGQNVTFRCDPISEHNRLYWYRQTLGQGPEFLTYFQNEAQLEKSRLLSDRFSAERPKGSFSTLEIQRTEQGDSAMYLCASSLGNYVAGHNSPLHFGNGTRLTVT.